The 23 T cell receptor beta chains below all came from one sample that was sequenced in a study of cytomegalovirus exposure and HLA in healthy donors (dated by TCRdb to between 2016 and 2019). Libraries were prepared through the immunoSEQ multiplex PCR assay. A mixture of 60 forward primers for TCR Vbeta segments and 13 reverse primers for TCR Jbeta segments was used in the multiplex PCR. What TCRdb holds here is the immuneACCESS table cut down to in-frame rearrangements. Part of the clones is not present; checked against another copy, under half of the missing clones reflect an unresolved V gene, and the others are unexplained. The sample table records over 140,000 clones; 80% of these occur just once. The top ten hold about 2.4% of the sample. Sequencing was carried out using PBMCs. Receptors originate from a man aged 45-65 years in good health and CMV-seronegative.

The V call is TRBV18, the J call TRBJ1-4; D possibly corresponds to TRBD1 (6 bases). The V and J ends lost 3 bases and 0 bases respectively, with 14 bases between them. There are 17 residues in the CDR3. CDR1 is KGHSH, CDR2 LQKENI, per germline. The CDR3 reads CASSPPGTSTTNEKLFF. As DNA, the CDR3 is TGTGCCAGCTCACCTCCTGGGACAAGTACAACTAATGAAAAACTGTTTTTT.

This clone turned up a few times. CDR3 DNA: TGTGCCAGCAGGCTCGAACTGAGTGAAGCTTTCTTT. Its protein is CASRLELSEAFF. The V gene is TRBV2, the J gene TRBJ1-1; D call uncertain. The CDR3 runs to 12 residues. Germline CDR1 and CDR2: SNHLY and FYNNEI. The germline V and J ends were trimmed by 6 bases and 7 bases, with 12 bases remaining between them.

The chain employs TRBV15 and TRBJ2-2; D is perhaps TRBD1 (7 bases). V lost 2 bases to trimming and J lost 6 bases, with 13 bases between them. The CDR3 extends over 15 amino acids. Germline V gene lookup returns CDR1 LNHNV and CDR2 YYDKDF (reference sequence). The CDR3 sequence is CATSRQGGRAGELFF. In DNA, the CDR3 is TGTGCCACCAGCAGACAGGGGGGTCGGGCCGGGGAGCTGTTTTTT.

The chain joins TRBV7-6 to TRBJ1-1; D is unclear. Germline CDR1 reads SGHVS; CDR2 reads FNYEAQ. V gave up 3 bases and J gave up 0 bases, with 17 bases separating them. The CDR3 sequence is 17 residues long. The CDR3 DNA sequence: TGTGCCAGCAGCTTGGTAACTGTCGGGATAATGAACACTGAAGCTTTCTTT. This translates into CASSLVTVGIMNTEAFF.

Worth noting for this clone: This same CDR3 is encoded by further DNA sequences in the sample. The gene calls are TRBV5-1 and TRBJ1-1; D remains ambiguous. Germline V gives CDR1 SGHRS, CDR2 YFSETQ. Trimming shortened V by 2 bases and J by 8 bases, and 13 bases separated the two germline ends. The CDR3 totals 13 residues. DNA of the CDR3: TGCGCCAGCAGCTTCGACACGTCCACCGAAGCTTTCTTT. Protein product: CASSFDTSTEAFF. The complete variable domain, with remaining parts taken from reference TRBV5-1 and TRBJ1-1, reads KAGVTQTPRYLIKTRGQQVTLSCSPISGHRSVSWYQQTPGQGLQFLFEYFSETQRNKGNFPGRFSGRQFSNSRSEMNVSTLELGDSALYLCASSFDTSTEAFFGQGTRLTVV.

A word on this clone: Other nucleotide sequences from this sample produce the same CDR3. The chain couples TRBV5-4 to TRBJ1-1, with a possible D match to TRBD1 (5 bases). Germline CDR1 and CDR2: SGHNT and YYREEE (reference sequence). There are 14 residues in the CDR3. The germline V and J ends were trimmed by 4 bases and 1 base, with 11 bases remaining between them. The DNA of the CDR3 is TGTGCCAGCAGCCTCGGACACTGGAACACTGAAGCTTTCTTT. It yields the protein CASSLGHWNTEAFF.

The CDR3 DNA is TGTGCCAGCAGCGATGAGGGTACTGGAAACACCATATATTTT. Translation: CASSDEGTGNTIYF. The chain carries TRBV11-2 and TRBJ1-3; no definite D call. Trimming cost V 5 bases and J 2 bases, with 10 bases left between them. The germline gives CDR1 SGHAT, CDR2 FQNNGV. This CDR3 has 14 residues.

V gene TRBV5-1 combines with J gene TRBJ1-3; TRBD1 might be the D (5 bases). The CDR3 has 14 amino acids. Germline loops: CDR1 SGHRS, CDR2 YFSETQ. V was cut by 0 bases and J by 7 bases, with 11 bases left in between. Written as DNA, the CDR3 is TGCGCCAGCAGCTTGGCAGGGAACCGGAACACCATATATTTT. Encoded protein: CASSLAGNRNTIYF. The full variable domain, rest sourced from reference TRBV5-1 and TRBJ1-3, is KAGVTQTPRYLIKTRGQQVTLSCSPISGHRSVSWYQQTPGQGLQFLFEYFSETQRNKGNFPGRFSGRQFSNSRSEMNVSTLELGDSALYLCASSLAGNRNTIYFGEGSWLTVV.

This clone was detected only a few times. For the CDR3, the DNA is TGTGCCAGCAGCCAAGATAGGAGGGAGAAGGGCTACACCTTC. Its translation is CASSQDRREKGYTF. The rearrangement uses TRBV4-2 and TRBJ1-2; no clear D. V lost 0 bases to trimming and J lost 8 bases, with 13 bases between them. Per the germline V gene, CDR1 is LGHNA and CDR2 is YNFKEQ. CDR3 size: 14 residues.

The V call is TRBV6-5, the J call TRBJ1-1; D is undetermined. Germline CDR1 is MNHEY and CDR2 is SVGAGI. V gave up 3 bases and J gave up 0 bases, with 5 bases separating them. CDR3 length: 13 amino acids. CDR3: CASSYRVNTEAFF. For the CDR3, the DNA is TGTGCCAGCAGTTATCGGGTGAACACTGAAGCTTTCTTT.

This clone was recorded a few times. This rearrangement joins TRBV7-8 to TRBJ2-1; 14 bases map to TRBD2. Per the germline V gene, CDR1 is SGHVS and CDR2 is FQNEAQ. Unmatched junction bases numbered 2, after V lost 1 base and J lost 0 bases. The CDR3 spans 18 residues. The CDR3 spells CASSLGLAGGFSYNEQFF. As DNA, the CDR3 is TGTGCCAGCAGCTTAGGACTAGCGGGAGGGTTCTCCTACAATGAGCAGTTCTTC.

V gene TRBV5-1 combines with J gene TRBJ1-3, with D possibly being TRBD1 (5 bases). This CDR3 spans 15 amino acids. V gave up 4 bases and J gave up 3 bases, with 14 bases separating them. CDR1 is SGHRS, CDR2 YFSETQ, per germline. This CDR3 is CASSPGPGDGNTIYF. CDR3 DNA sequence: TGCGCCAGCAGCCCAGGTCCGGGGGATGGAAACACCATATATTTT.

The genes are TRBV30 and TRBJ1-1; D might be TRBD1 (6 bases). The ends were cut back, 0 bases at V and 3 bases at J, with 20 bases in the middle. CDR3 length equals 17 residues. Germline assignment: CDR1 GTSNPN and CDR2 SVGIG (reference sequence). The CDR3: CAWSVSLGAGRDTEAFF. CDR3 nucleotide sequence: TGTGCCTGGAGTGTTTCCCTGGGGGCAGGGCGGGACACTGAAGCTTTCTTT.

The chain combines TRBV5-6 with TRBJ2-1; 7 bases map to TRBD1. V trimming: 2 bases; J trimming: 12 bases; junction bases outside the gene matches: 8. CDR3 size: 13 residues. In germline, CDR1 is SGHDT, CDR2 YYEEEE. This chain's CDR3 is CASSLGTVVRQFF. CDR3 coding DNA: TGTGCCAGCAGCTTAGGGACAGTGGTTAGGCAGTTCTTC.

The table lists this clone with a count of one. The J gene is TRBJ2-7, the V gene TRBV7-9; perhaps TRBD1 as D (7 bases). CDR1 and CDR2 from the germline V gene are SEHNR and FQNEAQ (reference sequence). The CDR3 runs 15 residues. The V and J ends lost 2 bases and 2 bases respectively, with 13 bases between them. The CDR3 here is CASSLSRDSTYEQYF. DNA for the CDR3: TGTGCCAGCAGCTTATCGCGGGACAGTACCTACGAGCAGTACTTC.

The genes are TRBV7-9 and TRBJ2-4, with TRBD2 as a possible D gene (5 bases). The CDR3 has 15 amino acids. Between the trimmed V and J ends, which lost 1 base and 4 bases, there was a span of 11 bases. CDR1 SEHNR and CDR2 FQNEAQ come from the germline V gene (reference sequence). The CDR3 DNA follows: TGTGCCAGCAGCTTAGGTCAGGAGGCAAAAAACATTCAGTACTTC. Translated: CASSLGQEAKNIQYF.

This clone was detected a few times. The chain couples TRBV2 to TRBJ2-5; D might be TRBD2 (6 bases). The V and J ends lost 0 bases and 0 bases respectively, with 11 bases between them. CDR3 length: 16 amino acids. Germline V gene sequence: CDR1 SNHLY, CDR2 FYNNEI. The CDR3 bases are TGTGCCAGCAGTGAAGCAGGGCGGGGAGACCAAGAGACCCAGTACTTC. It encodes CASSEAGRGDQETQYF.

J is TRBJ1-4 and V is TRBV30; D is perhaps TRBD1 (6 bases). Trimming stripped 1 base from V and 4 bases from J, with 10 bases between. Germline-derived CDR1 and CDR2 are GTSNPN and SVGIG (reference sequence). This CDR3 contains 14 residues. Here the CDR3 reads CAWSAVGGNEKLFF. The CDR3 DNA reads as TGTGCCTGGAGTGCAGTAGGGGGTAATGAAAAACTGTTTTTT.

The chain combines TRBV12-5 with TRBJ2-2; D is perhaps TRBD1 (6 bases). Trimming removed 0 bases from V and 3 bases from J, with 11 bases in between. The germline CDR1 and CDR2 sequences are LGHNT and FRNRAP. The CDR3 is 16 residues long. In DNA, the CDR3 is TGTGCTAGTGGTTTGGTAACAGGGCTCTACACCGGGGAGCTGTTTTTT. It encodes CASGLVTGLYTGELFF.

The chain is built from TRBV29-1 and TRBJ1-2, with D perhaps TRBD1 (5 bases). Trimming took 4 bases from V and 8 from J, leaving 20 bases between them. There are 14 residues in the CDR3. Germline CDR1 is SQVTM and CDR2 is ANQGSEA. The CDR3 DNA reads TGCAGCGTTGCATCGGGCAGGGATGTCGGGGGCTACACCTTC. Its translation: CSVASGRDVGGYTF. Together with reference TRBV29-1 and TRBJ1-2, the CDR3 gives the full variable domain: SAVISQKPSRDICQRGTSLTIQCQVDSQVTMMFWYRQQPGQSLTLIATANQGSEATYESGFVIDKFPISRPNLTFSTLTVSNMSPEDSSIYLCSVASGRDVGGYTFGSGTRLTVV.

Here the CDR3 DNA reads TGTGCCAGCAGGCCTGTCCCGGGACAGGGTAACTCACCCCTCCACTTT. It yields the protein CASRPVPGQGNSPLHF. The chain has TRBV2 and TRBJ1-6; 9 nucleotides line up with TRBD1. Germline CDR1 is SNHLY and CDR2 is FYNNEI. V trimming: 6 bases; J trimming: 10 bases; junction bases outside the gene matches: 13. This CDR3 has 16 residues. Drawing the rest from reference TRBV2 and TRBJ1-6, the complete variable domain is EPEVTQTPSHQVTQMGQEVILRCVPISNHLYFYWYRQILGQKVEFLVSFYNNEISEKSEIFDDQFSVERPDGSNFTLKIRSTKLEDSAMYFCASRPVPGQGNSPLHFGNGTRLTVT.

The table lists this clone with a few counts. The gene calls are TRBV5-8 and TRBJ2-1, with TRBD2 matching 12 bases. The ends lost 10 bases at V and 9 bases at J; junction bases unmatched: 14. CDR1 and CDR2 from the germline V gene are SGHTS and YDEGEE. CDR3 length: 15 residues. CDR3 bases: TGTGCCTCCAGGCCCCTAGCGGGAGGGCCAAGTGAGCAGTTCTTC. This encodes CASRPLAGGPSEQFF.

The chain employs TRBV6-5 and TRBJ1-4; 9 bases match TRBD1. CDR3 length: 16 amino acids. V lost 2 bases and J lost 5; bases outside the gene matches: 6. Germline CDR1 is MNHEY and CDR2 is SVGAGI. The CDR3 sequence: CASSYARGTGNEKLFF. CDR3 nucleotides: TGTGCCAGCAGTTACGCCCGAGGGACAGGGAATGAAAAACTGTTTTTT.